The clone carrying this T cell receptor (beta chain) was recorded at least ten times. This CDR3 is 11 amino acids long. Trimming removed 7 bases at V and 7 bases at J, with 10 bases between. CDR1 is SQVTM and CDR2 is ANQGSEA in the germline V gene. Busulfan-fludarabine conditioning, marrow transplant, and cyclophosphamide on days +3 and +4 were administered. The entry originates in a study of T cells after posttransplantation cyclophosphamide. The table came from immunoSEQ multiplex PCR; TCRdb's copy has only in-frame clones and leaves some out. The sample shows approximately 10,000 clones, none of them appearing just once.

The sequence derives from a female patient in her 40s who received an allogeneic stem cell transplant from a related donor, was CMV-positive, and had no GVHD. The T cells may partly be graft donor cells. The sequenced sample was PBMCs, obtained after allogeneic stem cell transplant with posttransplant cyclophosphamide. The chain uses TRBV29-1 and TRBJ2-2; D unclear. This chain's CDR3 is CSGLYYGELFF. The CDR3 nucleotides read TGCAGCGGTCTCTACTACGGGGAGCTGTTTTTT.